This TCR beta chain was retrieved from a study of blood T cell repertoires in COVID-19. Trimming took 3 bases from V and 2 from J; bases not matched to a gene: 10. The germline CDR1 and CDR2 sequences are DFQATT and SNEGSKA (reference sequence). The CDR3 length is 16 residues. Cohorts were based on clinical histories the participants reported. Method: immunoSEQ multiplex PCR; TCRdb's copy keeps in-frame clones and lacks some. The sample contains some 340,000 clones, more than 90% of which appear only once. This receptor was taken from a woman in her 30s who had been exposed to COVID-19. The sequencing input was PBMCs or T cells enriched from blood (not recorded which). The V and J genes are TRBV20-1 and TRBJ1-1; 9 bases fit TRBD1. CDR3 region: CSASWTGAGGNTEAFF. The CDR3 DNA follows: TGCAGTGCTAGTTGGACAGGGGCTGGGGGAAACACTGAAGCTTTCTTT.